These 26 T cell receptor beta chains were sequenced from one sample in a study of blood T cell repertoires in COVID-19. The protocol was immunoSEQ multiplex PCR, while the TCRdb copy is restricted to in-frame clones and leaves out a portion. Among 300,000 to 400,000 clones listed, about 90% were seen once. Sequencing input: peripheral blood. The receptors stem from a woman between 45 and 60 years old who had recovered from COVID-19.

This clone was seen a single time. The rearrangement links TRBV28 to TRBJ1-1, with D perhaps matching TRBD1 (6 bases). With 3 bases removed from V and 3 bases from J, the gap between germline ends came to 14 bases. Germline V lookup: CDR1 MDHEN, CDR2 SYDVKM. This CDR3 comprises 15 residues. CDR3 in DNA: TGTGCCAGCAGTTTTTTGTCGGCAGGGGACACTGAAGCTTTCTTT. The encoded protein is CASSFLSAGDTEAFF.

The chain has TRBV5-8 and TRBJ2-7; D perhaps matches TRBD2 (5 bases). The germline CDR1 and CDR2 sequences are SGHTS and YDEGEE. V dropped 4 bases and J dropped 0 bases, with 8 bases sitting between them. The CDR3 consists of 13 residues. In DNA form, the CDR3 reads TGTGCCAGCAGCAGTACTAGCTCCTACGAGCAGTACTTC. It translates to CASSSTSSYEQYF. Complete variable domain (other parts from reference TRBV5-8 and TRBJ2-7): EAGVTQSPTHLIKTRGQQATLRCSPISGHTSVYWYQQALGLGLQFLLWYDEGEERNRGNFPPRFSGRQFPNYSSELNVNALELEDSALYLCASSSTSSYEQYFGPGTRLTVT.

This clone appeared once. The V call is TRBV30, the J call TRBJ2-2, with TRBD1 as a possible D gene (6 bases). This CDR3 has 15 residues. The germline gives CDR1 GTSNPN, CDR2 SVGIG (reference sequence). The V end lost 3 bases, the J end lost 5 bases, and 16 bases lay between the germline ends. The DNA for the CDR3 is TGTGCCTGGAGCTACCTAGGACAGAGAACCGGGGAGCTGTTTTTT. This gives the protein CAWSYLGQRTGELFF.

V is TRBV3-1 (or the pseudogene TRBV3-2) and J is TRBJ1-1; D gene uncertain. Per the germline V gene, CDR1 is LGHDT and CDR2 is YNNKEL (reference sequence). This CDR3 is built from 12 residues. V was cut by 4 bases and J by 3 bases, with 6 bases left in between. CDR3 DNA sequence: TGTGCCAGCAGCCGAGACGACACTGAAGCTTTCTTT. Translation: CASSRDDTEAFF.

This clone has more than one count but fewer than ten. CDR3 in DNA: TGTGCCAGCAGGTCGACAGGGGGCACTGAAGCTTTCTTT. Its protein product is CASRSTGGTEAFF. The rearrangement uses TRBV9 and TRBJ1-1, with 9 nucleotides matching TRBD1. Germline V gives CDR1 SGDLS, CDR2 YYNGEE. The CDR3 is made up of 13 amino acids. V lost 5 bases to trimming and J lost 4 bases; unmatched junction nucleotides: 3.

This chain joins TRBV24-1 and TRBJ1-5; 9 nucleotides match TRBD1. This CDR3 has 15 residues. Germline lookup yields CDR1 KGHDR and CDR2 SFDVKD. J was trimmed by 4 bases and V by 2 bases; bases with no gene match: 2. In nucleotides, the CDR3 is TGTGCCACCAGTGATTCCGGACAGGGGAATCAGCCCCAGCATTTT. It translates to CATSDSGQGNQPQHF.

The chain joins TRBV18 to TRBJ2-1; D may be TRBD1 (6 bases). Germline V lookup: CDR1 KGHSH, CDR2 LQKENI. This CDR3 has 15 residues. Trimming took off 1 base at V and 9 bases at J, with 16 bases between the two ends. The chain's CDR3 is CASSPLGTSPSEQFF. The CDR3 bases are TGTGCCAGCTCACCACTTGGGACATCCCCCAGTGAGCAGTTCTTC.

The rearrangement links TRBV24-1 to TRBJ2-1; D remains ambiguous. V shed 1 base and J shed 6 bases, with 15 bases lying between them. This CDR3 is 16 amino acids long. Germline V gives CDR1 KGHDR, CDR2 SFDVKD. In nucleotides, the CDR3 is TGTGCCACCAGTGATTTCTCCAGGCTCCAGAGCAATGAGCAGTTCTTC. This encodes CATSDFSRLQSNEQFF.

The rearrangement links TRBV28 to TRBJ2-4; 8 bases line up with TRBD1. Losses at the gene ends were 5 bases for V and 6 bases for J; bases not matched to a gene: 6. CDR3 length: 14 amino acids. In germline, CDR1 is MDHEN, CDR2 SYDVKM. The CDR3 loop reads CASSPGQGLNIQYF. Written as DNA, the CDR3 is TGTGCCAGCAGTCCCGGACAGGGATTAAACATTCAGTACTTC.

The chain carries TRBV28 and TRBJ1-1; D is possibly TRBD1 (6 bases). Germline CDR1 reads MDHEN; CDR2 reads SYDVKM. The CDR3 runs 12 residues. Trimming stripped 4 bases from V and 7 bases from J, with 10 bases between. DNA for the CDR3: TGTGCCAGCAGTTCGGACAGATATGAAGCTTTCTTT. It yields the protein CASSSDRYEAFF.

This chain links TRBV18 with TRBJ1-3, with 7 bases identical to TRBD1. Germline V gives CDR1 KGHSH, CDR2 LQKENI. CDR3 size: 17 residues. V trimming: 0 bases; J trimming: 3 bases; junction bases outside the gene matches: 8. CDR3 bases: TGTGCCAGCTCACCACCGAGGGCAGGGGGTCATGGAAACACCATATATTTT. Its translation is CASSPPRAGGHGNTIYF.

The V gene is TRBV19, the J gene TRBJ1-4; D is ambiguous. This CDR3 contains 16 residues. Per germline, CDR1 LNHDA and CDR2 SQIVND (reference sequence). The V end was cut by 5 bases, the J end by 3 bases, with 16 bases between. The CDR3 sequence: CASSGYRTASNEKLFF. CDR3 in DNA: TGTGCCAGTAGTGGTTATCGAACAGCATCTAATGAAAAACTGTTTTTT.

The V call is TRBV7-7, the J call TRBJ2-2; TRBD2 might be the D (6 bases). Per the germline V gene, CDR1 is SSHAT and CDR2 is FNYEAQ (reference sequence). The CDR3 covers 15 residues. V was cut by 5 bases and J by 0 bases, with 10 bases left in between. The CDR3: CASSAGTANTGELFF. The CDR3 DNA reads TGTGCCAGCAGCGCGGGGACGGCGAACACCGGGGAGCTGTTTTTT.

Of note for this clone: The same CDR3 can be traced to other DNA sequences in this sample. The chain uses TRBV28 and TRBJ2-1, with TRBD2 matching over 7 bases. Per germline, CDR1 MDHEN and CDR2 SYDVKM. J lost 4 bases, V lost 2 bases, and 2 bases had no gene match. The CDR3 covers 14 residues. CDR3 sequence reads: CASSLVGGYNEQFF. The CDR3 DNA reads TGTGCCAGCAGTTTAGTGGGAGGGTACAATGAGCAGTTCTTC.

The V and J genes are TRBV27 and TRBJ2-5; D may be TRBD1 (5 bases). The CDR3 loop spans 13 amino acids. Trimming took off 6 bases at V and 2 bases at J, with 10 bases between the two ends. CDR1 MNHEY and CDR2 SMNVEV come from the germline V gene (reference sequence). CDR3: CASRHHRQETQYF. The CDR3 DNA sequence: TGTGCCAGCAGACACCACAGGCAAGAGACCCAGTACTTC.

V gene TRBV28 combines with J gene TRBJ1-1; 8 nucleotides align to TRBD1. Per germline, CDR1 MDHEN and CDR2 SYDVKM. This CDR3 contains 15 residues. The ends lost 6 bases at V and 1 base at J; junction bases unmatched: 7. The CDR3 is CASRRLDRGNTEAFF. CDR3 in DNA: TGTGCCAGCAGACGCCTCGACAGGGGGAACACTGAAGCTTTCTTT.

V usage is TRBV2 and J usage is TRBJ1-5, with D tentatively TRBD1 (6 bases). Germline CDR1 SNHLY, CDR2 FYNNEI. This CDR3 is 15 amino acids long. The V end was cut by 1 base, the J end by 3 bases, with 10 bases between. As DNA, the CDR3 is TGTGCCAGCAGTGAAGGTGGACAGCCCAATCAGCCCCAGCATTTT. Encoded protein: CASSEGGQPNQPQHF.

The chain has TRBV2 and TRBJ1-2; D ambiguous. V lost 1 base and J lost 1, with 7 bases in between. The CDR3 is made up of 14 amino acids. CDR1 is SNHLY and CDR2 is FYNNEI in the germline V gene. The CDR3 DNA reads TGTGCCAGCAGTGAAGGAGCAAATAACTATGGCTACACCTTC. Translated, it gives CASSEGANNYGYTF. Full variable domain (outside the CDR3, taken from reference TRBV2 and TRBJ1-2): EPEVTQTPSHQVTQMGQEVILRCVPISNHLYFYWYRQILGQKVEFLVSFYNNEISEKSEIFDDQFSVERPDGSNFTLKIRSTKLEDSAMYFCASSEGANNYGYTFGSGTRLTVV.

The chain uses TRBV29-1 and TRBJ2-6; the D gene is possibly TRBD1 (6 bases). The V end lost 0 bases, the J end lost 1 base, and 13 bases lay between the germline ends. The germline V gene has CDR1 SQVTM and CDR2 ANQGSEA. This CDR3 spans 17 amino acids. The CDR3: CSVEDPARGSGANVLTF. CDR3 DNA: TGCAGCGTTGAAGATCCCGCGAGGGGGTCTGGGGCCAACGTCCTGACTTTC.

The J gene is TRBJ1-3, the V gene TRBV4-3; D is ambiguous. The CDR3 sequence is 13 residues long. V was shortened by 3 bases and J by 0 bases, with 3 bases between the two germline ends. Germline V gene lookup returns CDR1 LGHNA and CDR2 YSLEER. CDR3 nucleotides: TGCGCCAGCAGCCACCGCTCTGGAAACACCATATATTTT. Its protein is CASSHRSGNTIYF.

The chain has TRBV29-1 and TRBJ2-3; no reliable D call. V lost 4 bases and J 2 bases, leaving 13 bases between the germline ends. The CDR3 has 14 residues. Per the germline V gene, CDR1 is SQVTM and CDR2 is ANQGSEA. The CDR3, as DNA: TGCAGCGTTGGGCACCGATTAAACACAGATACGCAGTATTTT. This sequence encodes CSVGHRLNTDTQYF.

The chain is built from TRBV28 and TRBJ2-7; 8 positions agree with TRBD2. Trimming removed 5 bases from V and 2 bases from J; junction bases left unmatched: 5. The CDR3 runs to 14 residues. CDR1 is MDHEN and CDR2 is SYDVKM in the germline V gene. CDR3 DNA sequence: TGTGCCAGCAGTCTAGCGGGTTTGGCCTACGAGCAGTACTTC. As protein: CASSLAGLAYEQYF.

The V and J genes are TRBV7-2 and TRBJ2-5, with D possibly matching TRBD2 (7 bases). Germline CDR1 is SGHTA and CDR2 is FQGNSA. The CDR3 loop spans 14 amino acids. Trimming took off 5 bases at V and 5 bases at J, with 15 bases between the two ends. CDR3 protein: CASSPSGRGETQYF. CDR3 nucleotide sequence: TGTGCCAGCAGCCCGTCGGGGAGGGGGGAGACCCAGTACTTC.

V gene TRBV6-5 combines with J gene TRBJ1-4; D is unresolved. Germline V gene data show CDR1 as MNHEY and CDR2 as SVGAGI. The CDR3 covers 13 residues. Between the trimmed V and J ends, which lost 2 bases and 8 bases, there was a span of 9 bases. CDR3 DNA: TGTGCCAGCAGTTACCGGGGAGTGGAAAAACTGTTTTTT. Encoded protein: CASSYRGVEKLFF.

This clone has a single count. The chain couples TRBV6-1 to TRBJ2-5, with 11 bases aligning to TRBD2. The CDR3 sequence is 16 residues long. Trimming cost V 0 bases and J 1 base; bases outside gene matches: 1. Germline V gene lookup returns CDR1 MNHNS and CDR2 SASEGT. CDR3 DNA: TGTGCCAGCAGTGAAGCAACTAGCGGGGGCCAAGAGACCCAGTACTTC. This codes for CASSEATSGGQETQYF.

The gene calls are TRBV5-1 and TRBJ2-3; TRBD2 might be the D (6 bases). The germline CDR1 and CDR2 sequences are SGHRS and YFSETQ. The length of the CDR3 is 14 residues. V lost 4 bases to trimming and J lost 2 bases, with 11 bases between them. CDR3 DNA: TGCGCCAGCAGCCGCGGGACTGCCACAGATACGCAGTATTTT. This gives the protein CASSRGTATDTQYF.